Reported below is one TCR beta chain. Its antigen is not identified. This sample stems from a study of cytomegalovirus exposure and HLA in healthy donors. Findings and limits, study-wide: Donors belonging to an Asian-associated ancestry cluster reportedly showed fewer N-insertions in productive TCRs than the approximately 690-donor mean, according to what a later analysis found. According to an earlier analysis, most TCR beta V segments yielded productive rearrangements about 87% or about 30% of the time. In a later analysis, at a false discovery rate of 0.05, under 20,000 TCR beta sequences were associated with HLA alleles. Indistinguishable V segments, including TRBV6-2 and TRBV6-3, were excluded.

V shed 0 bases and J shed 2 bases, with 6 bases lying between them. There are 14 residues in the CDR3. From germline, CDR1 is SGHRS and CDR2 YFSETQ. The PCR used 60 Vbeta and 13 Jbeta primers. Profiling relied on immunoSEQ multiplex PCR, and the TCRdb table lists in-frame clones only, not all of them. Reported are 90,000 to 120,000 clones; the ten largest clones contain about 0.59%. The chain joins TRBV5-1 to TRBJ2-1, with D uncertain. This receptor was taken from a man in his fifties or sixties in good health and CMV-seronegative. The specimen sequenced was PBMCs. CDR3 region: CASSLAPPYNEQFF. The CDR3 DNA reads TGCGCCAGCAGCTTGGCTCCCCCCTACAATGAGCAGTTCTTC.